The 20 T cell receptor beta chains presented below share a single source sample, sequenced in a study of naive and memory T cell subsets (dated 2017 in TCRdb). Library construction relied on UMI-ligation and nested PCR. The instrument was an Illumina MiSeq. Four rounds of PCR, run with the SP2 primer together with nested alpha and beta constant region primers, were used to amplify the ligated cDNA. The public reads were quality trimmed at Q25 with fastp and then assembled into clones with MiXCR by TCRdb, keeping productive beta chains. Here each entry gathers all rows of one CDR3 protein and keeps the most common genes and DNA. The sample table contains about 25,000 distinct CDR3 sequences; only one count was recorded for roughly 5.5% of them. Around 7.4% of the sample is taken by the ten largest. Using 3' ligation of a UMI-containing oligonucleotide to TCR cDNA, the study laid out a robust and sensitive protocol to amplify, sequence and analyze TCRs.

The source material was blood. These receptors originate from an adult in good health.

This clonotype appeared a few times. V and J are TRBV29-1 and TRBJ2-1; no clear D gene. The length of the CDR3 is 12 residues. Germline V gives CDR1 SQVTM, CDR2 ANQGSEA. V lost 3 bases and J 1 base, leaving 4 bases between the germline ends. CDR3 loop: CSVEGSYNEQFF. The CDR3 coding sequence is TGCAGCGTTGAGGGGTCCTACAATGAGCAGTTCTTC.

This clonotype turned up a few times. The CDR3 region is CASSEGTSGRAWTYNEQFF. CDR3 nucleotide sequence: TGTGCCAGCAGTGAAGGGACTAGCGGGAGGGCTTGGACCTACAATGAGCAGTTCTTC. The chain combines TRBV6-1 with TRBJ2-1; 15 positions match TRBD2. Germline V CDR1 and CDR2: MNHNS, SASEGT. The CDR3 loop spans 19 amino acids. Trimming cost V 1 base and J 2 bases; bases outside gene matches: 6.

This clonotype occurred many times. The chain links TRBV20-1 to TRBJ2-3; 8 nucleotides agree with TRBD2. There are 14 residues in the CDR3. V shed 3 bases and J 0 bases; nucleotides not matched to a gene: 2. The germline V gene has CDR1 DFQATT and CDR2 SNEGSKA (reference sequence). The CDR3 reads CSARREASTDTQYF. In DNA, the CDR3 is TGCAGTGCTAGGCGGGAGGCTAGCACAGATACGCAGTATTTT.

V is TRBV19 and J is TRBJ2-2, with D possibly being TRBD2 (6 bases). The CDR3 runs 16 residues. Germline assignment: CDR1 LNHDA and CDR2 SQIVND (reference sequence). Trimming took 7 bases from V and 3 from J, leaving 18 bases between them. CDR3 protein: CASTPGLPRDTGELFF. CDR3 in DNA: TGTGCCAGTACCCCGGGACTCCCACGGGACACCGGGGAGCTGTTTTTT.

This clonotype showed up many times. J is TRBJ1-2 and V is TRBV20-1, with D maybe TRBD1 (5 bases). Germline V gene data show CDR1 as DFQATT and CDR2 as SNEGSKA (reference sequence). The ends were cut back, 4 bases at V and 2 bases at J, with 14 bases in the middle. CDR3 length: 14 residues. CDR3: CSATMRDVNYGYTF. CDR3 DNA: TGCAGTGCTACGATGAGGGACGTCAACTATGGCTACACCTTC.

As to this clonotype: A read error may explain this, as a much larger clone is one base away. The V and J genes are TRBV4-1 and TRBJ2-1; 14 nucleotides align to TRBD2. Germline V gives CDR1 MGHRA, CDR2 YSYEKL. The junction had 12 bases not matched to a gene; V was cut back by 2 bases and J by 12 bases. The CDR3 loop spans 17 amino acids. The CDR3 here is CASSQLSGGTSGGGQFF. The DNA for the CDR3 is TGCGCCAGCAGCCAACTCTCGGGAGGGACTAGCGGGGGTGGGCAGTTCTTC.

This clonotype was counted at least ten times. The chain recombines TRBV4-1 with TRBJ2-7; possible D gene TRBD2, 5 bases. CDR3 size: 15 residues. Trimming removed 3 bases from V and 2 bases from J, with 14 bases in between. The germline gives CDR1 MGHRA, CDR2 YSYEKL. The CDR3 DNA sequence: TGCGCCAGCAGCCAGGGCCCCGAGGGTACCTACGAGCAGTACTTC. Encoded protein: CASSQGPEGTYEQYF.

This clonotype was seen many times. The rearrangement joins TRBV7-2 to TRBJ2-7; a weak D match, TRBD2 (6 bases). Looked up from germline, CDR1 is SGHTA and CDR2 is FQGNSA. V gave up 3 bases and J gave up 5 bases, with 14 bases separating them. The CDR3 spans 14 residues. The CDR3 is CASSLTRDGNEQYF. The DNA of the CDR3 is TGTGCCAGCAGCTTGACGCGGGACGGGAACGAGCAGTACTTC.

This clonotype was seen ten or more times. The CDR3 reads CASRGQNTEAFF. The CDR3 nucleotides read TGTGCCAGTCGGGGGCAGAACACTGAAGCTTTCTTT. This chain uses TRBV18 with TRBJ1-1; D might be TRBD1 (6 bases). The CDR3 covers 12 residues. V dropped 9 bases and J dropped 1 base, with 9 bases sitting between them. Germline V gene sequence: CDR1 KGHSH, CDR2 LQKENI.

This clonotype was found many times. This chain uses TRBV29-1 with TRBJ2-2; D is perhaps TRBD2 (5 bases). This CDR3 has 14 amino acids. V was shortened by 7 bases and J by 0 bases, with 12 bases between the two germline ends. CDR1 and CDR2 (germline): SQVTM, ANQGSEA. The CDR3 DNA reads as TGCAGCGCAGAAAGCGGAACGAACACCGGGGAGCTGTTTTTT. Protein product: CSAESGTNTGELFF.

This clonotype is labeled medium-sized. The chain is built from TRBV28 and TRBJ1-4; the D gene is possibly TRBD1 (6 bases). Deletions cut 4 bases from V and 2 bases from J, with 14 bases between. The CDR3 length is 16 residues. Germline CDR1 MDHEN, CDR2 SYDVKM. CDR3 protein: CASSSRGVATNEKLFF. CDR3 nucleotide sequence: TGTGCCAGCAGTTCCAGGGGCGTTGCGACTAATGAAAAACTGTTTTTT.

This clonotype was counted at least ten times. The rearrangement links TRBV30 to TRBJ2-1, with unresolved D. V lost 2 bases, J lost 0 bases, and 11 bases lay in between. Germline values: CDR1 GTSNPN, CDR2 SVGIG (reference sequence). This CDR3 spans 15 amino acids. The CDR3 nucleotides read TGTGCCTGGAGTTCGGGCTTTAGCTCCTACAATGAGCAGTTCTTC. Translating gives CAWSSGFSSYNEQFF.

The table lists this clonotype with a few counts. The CDR3, as DNA: TGTGCCATCAGTGGGACAGGCAGGAACACTGAAGCTTTCTTT. The encoded protein is CAISGTGRNTEAFF. The chain recombines TRBV10-3 with TRBJ1-1, with 7 bases lining up with TRBD1. This CDR3 comprises 14 residues. Losses at the gene ends were 4 bases for V and 1 base for J; bases not matched to a gene: 3. Germline loops: CDR1 ENHRY, CDR2 SYGVKD.

This clonotype has only a few counts. DNA of the CDR3: TGTGCCAGCTCACCCCCAGAACGCGGCTTGGGGATGTTTTTT. This translates into CASSPPERGLGMFF. V gene TRBV18 combines with J gene TRBJ1-4, with D hard to call. Trimming pared 3 bases from V and 15 bases from J, leaving 20 bases between. The CDR3 length is 14 residues. Per germline, CDR1 KGHSH and CDR2 LQKENI.

In its sample, this clonotype was seen many times. The chain joins TRBV12-3 or TRBV12-4 to TRBJ2-5; possibly TRBD1 or TRBD2 for D (5 bases each). The CDR3 runs to 13 residues. Trimming left V 9 bases short and J 5 bases short, with 16 bases between. CDR3 DNA: TGTGCCAGTCAGAAGGGGACGGGTGAGACCCAGTACTTC. Protein: CASQKGTGETQYF.

This clonotype showed up many times. The rearrangement links TRBV5-5 to TRBJ2-2, with TRBD2 matching 10 bases. Losses at the gene ends were 4 bases for V and 8 bases for J; bases not matched to a gene: 8. CDR1 SGHKS and CDR2 YYEKEE come from the germline V gene (reference sequence). CDR3 length: 15 amino acids. The CDR3 sequence is CASSPKAGGPGELFF. The DNA for the CDR3 is TGTGCCAGCAGCCCAAAAGCGGGAGGGCCAGGGGAGCTGTTTTTT.

There are a few counts of this clonotype. The chain links TRBV7-9 to TRBJ2-2, with 12 bases identical to TRBD2. This CDR3 is built from 17 residues. With V trimmed by 1 base and J by 4 bases, 4 bases remained unmatched. Germline loops: CDR1 SEHNR, CDR2 FQNEAQ (reference sequence). The DNA for the CDR3 is TGTGCCAGCAGCTTAGGACTAGCGGGAGCGGGCACCGGGGAGCTGTTTTTT. Its protein is CASSLGLAGAGTGELFF.

This clonotype has a count of ten or more. The V gene is TRBV20-1, the J gene TRBJ1-1; D remains ambiguous. The CDR3 is 11 residues long. V lost 1 base and J 5 bases, leaving 5 bases between the germline ends. In germline, CDR1 is DFQATT, CDR2 SNEGSKA (reference sequence). CDR3 in DNA: TGCAGTGCTAGAGTAGGGACTGAAGCTTTCTTT. It yields the protein CSARVGTEAFF.

This clonotype is deemed medium-sized. The CDR3 DNA follows: TGTGCCAGCAGCCGGGACAGAGGAGGCACTGAAGCTTTCTTT. Translating it yields CASSRDRGGTEAFF. The gene calls are TRBV7-2 and TRBJ1-1, with 7 bases that match TRBD1. Germline CDR1 is SGHTA and CDR2 is FQGNSA. The V segment lost 5 bases and the J segment 4 bases; nucleotides outside the gene matches: 7. This CDR3 has 14 amino acids.

This clonotype was detected many times. This chain joins TRBV29-1 and TRBJ2-1; no firm D call. CDR1 and CDR2 from the germline V gene are SQVTM and ANQGSEA. V gave up 4 bases and J gave up 10 bases, with 11 bases separating them. The CDR3 extends over 11 amino acids. The chain's CDR3 is CSVVWSGEQFF. CDR3 bases: TGCAGCGTTGTCTGGTCCGGAGAGCAGTTCTTC.